The 27 T cell receptor beta chains below come from one sample, sequenced in a study of T cells in tumors after PD-1 blockade. Sequencing was performed with immunoSEQ multiplex PCR; in TCRdb, only in-frame clones are kept and a portion is missing. The sample carries more than 50,000 clones, 74% recorded once. Specimen: PBMCs, collected after anti-PD-1 treatment. These receptors originate from a human donor with basal cell carcinoma.

The rearrangement uses TRBV5-1 and TRBJ1-2; D unclear. The CDR3 runs to 12 residues. The V end lost 0 bases, the J end lost 6 bases, and 6 bases lay between the germline ends. The V gene's germline CDR1 is SGHRS and CDR2 YFSETQ. CDR3 sequence reads: CASSLEGNGYTF. Here the CDR3 DNA reads TGCGCCAGCAGCTTGGAAGGAAATGGCTACACCTTC.

V and J are TRBV2 and TRBJ2-5; 9 nucleotides align to TRBD2. Germline V gives CDR1 SNHLY, CDR2 FYNNEI. The trim removed 8 bases at V and 4 bases at J, leaving 11 bases unmatched. The CDR3 extends over 15 amino acids. The CDR3 region is CASSRAGGQRETQYF. The CDR3, as DNA: TGTGCCAGCTCCAGGGCGGGGGGGCAACGAGAGACCCAGTACTTC.

The chain recombines TRBV7-2 with TRBJ2-3; TRBD1 aligns across 10 bases. The CDR3 extends over 18 amino acids. Germline V gene data show CDR1 as SGHTA and CDR2 as FQGNSA. V shed 3 bases and J 3 bases; nucleotides not matched to a gene: 12. The CDR3: CASSLQPRTGGRTDTQYF. The DNA of the CDR3 is TGTGCCAGCAGCTTGCAACCCCGGACAGGGGGTAGAACAGATACGCAGTATTTT.

This rearrangement joins TRBV3-1 (or the pseudogene TRBV3-2) to TRBJ1-6; no reliable D call. The V end lost 0 bases, the J end lost 0 bases, and 3 bases lay between the germline ends. The CDR3 contains 15 residues. Per the germline V gene, CDR1 is LGHDT and CDR2 is YNNKEL (reference sequence). CDR3 sequence: CASSQEGSYNSPLHF. The CDR3 DNA reads TGTGCCAGCAGCCAAGAGGGCTCCTATAATTCACCCCTCCACTTT.

J is TRBJ2-1 and V is TRBV4-2, with D possibly being TRBD1 or TRBD2 (5 bases each). This CDR3 is 19 amino acids long. Trimming took off 0 bases at V and 0 bases at J, with 18 bases between the two ends. Per germline, CDR1 LGHNA and CDR2 YNFKEQ. For the CDR3, the DNA is TGTGCCAGCAGCCAAGATCGGGGCGGGCGGAAGAGCTCCTACAATGAGCAGTTCTTC. Protein sequence: CASSQDRGGRKSSYNEQFF.

The V and J genes are TRBV7-8 and TRBJ2-5, with 9 bases fitting TRBD1. The V gene's germline CDR1 is SGHVS and CDR2 FQNEAQ. After removal of 1 base from V and 5 bases from J, the junction contained 11 bases not matched to a gene. CDR3 length: 17 residues. The CDR3 region is CASSLDAPGTGLETQYF. Here the CDR3 DNA reads TGTGCCAGCAGCTTAGACGCTCCCGGGACAGGGTTGGAGACCCAGTACTTC. The complete variable domain, with remaining parts taken from reference TRBV7-8 and TRBJ2-5, reads GAGVSQSPRYKVAKRGQDVALRCDPISGHVSLFWYQQALGQGPEFLTYFQNEAQLDKSGLPSDRFFAERPEGSVSTLKIQRTQQEDSAVYLCASSLDAPGTGLETQYFGPGTRLLVL.

The chain combines TRBV5-6 with TRBJ2-5; D may be TRBD1 or TRBD2 (6 bases each). The CDR3 has 12 residues. Deletions cut 5 bases from V and 5 bases from J, with 10 bases between. Germline assignment: CDR1 SGHDT and CDR2 YYEEEE. The CDR3 is CASRRGGETQYF. CDR3 DNA: TGTGCCAGCAGGCGAGGGGGGGAGACCCAGTACTTC. Supplemented by reference TRBV5-6 and TRBJ2-5, the full variable domain reads DAGVTQSPTHLIKTRGQQVTLRCSPKSGHDTVSWYQQALGQGPQFIFQYYEEEERQRGNFPDRFSGHQFPNYSSELNVNALLLGDSALYLCASRRGGETQYFGPGTRLLVL.

This clone turned up a few times. This chain uses TRBV7-2 with TRBJ1-1, with D possibly being TRBD1 (5 bases). Looked up from germline, CDR1 is SGHTA and CDR2 is FQGNSA. This CDR3 has 13 residues. V gave up 3 bases and J gave up 6 bases, with 11 bases separating them. The CDR3: CASSFREGAEAFF. The CDR3 region has the DNA TGTGCCAGCAGCTTCAGGGAAGGGGCTGAAGCTTTCTTT. Complete variable domain (other parts from reference TRBV7-2 and TRBJ1-1): GAGVSQSPSNKVTEKGKDVELRCDPISGHTALYWYRQSLGQGLEFLIYFQGNSAPDKSGLPSDRFSAERTGGSVSTLTIQRTQQEDSAVYLCASSFREGAEAFFGQGTRLTVV.

The V call is TRBV6-2 or TRBV6-3, the J call TRBJ2-1; possibly TRBD1 for D (6 bases). V was cut by 5 bases and J by 6 bases, with 17 bases left in between. The CDR3 is 15 residues long. Per germline, CDR1 MNHEY and CDR2 SVGEGT. CDR3 in DNA: TGTGCCAGCAGTAAGCGACAGGTTGTGGGCAATGAGCAGTTCTTC. This encodes CASSKRQVVGNEQFF.

The chain couples TRBV13 to TRBJ1-1, with 11 nucleotides matching TRBD1. With V trimmed by 4 bases and J by 8 bases, 12 bases remained unmatched. The CDR3 loop spans 16 amino acids. Germline V CDR1 and CDR2: PRHDT, FYEKMQ (reference sequence). This CDR3 reads CASSSMLRDRGKEAFF. The DNA of the CDR3 is TGTGCCAGCAGCTCTATGCTCCGGGACAGGGGGAAAGAAGCTTTCTTT.

This clone was detected only a few times. This chain joins TRBV18 and TRBJ1-6; D unclear. This CDR3 comprises 14 residues. The germline gives CDR1 KGHSH, CDR2 LQKENI. V was pared by 3 bases and J by 9 bases, with 12 bases between. CDR3 amino acids: CASSPSQWGSPLHF. For the CDR3, the DNA is TGTGCCAGCTCACCTAGCCAGTGGGGTTCACCCCTCCACTTT.

This chain links TRBV24-1 with TRBJ1-1; D perhaps matches TRBD1 (6 bases). Germline V CDR1 and CDR2: KGHDR, SFDVKD. Trimming took 7 bases from V and 4 from J, leaving 18 bases between them. CDR3 size: 15 residues. The CDR3 DNA reads as TGTGCCACCAGGGCTACCAGGGGACGGAGCACTGAAGCTTTCTTT. It is translated as CATRATRGRSTEAFF.

This clone has only a few counts. The CDR3, as DNA: TGTGCCAGCAGTTGGGACTTACTGAACACTGAAGCTTTCTTT. Residues: CASSWDLLNTEAFF. V usage is TRBV6-6 and J usage is TRBJ1-1, with D tentatively TRBD1 (5 bases). This CDR3 comprises 14 residues. Trimming took off 4 bases at V and 0 bases at J, with 9 bases between the two ends. CDR1 and CDR2 (germline): MNHNY, SVGAGI (reference sequence).

The chain employs TRBV18 and TRBJ1-2; TRBD1 might be the D (5 bases). CDR1 and CDR2 from the germline V gene are KGHSH and LQKENI. Trimming stripped 2 bases from V and 4 bases from J, with 11 bases between. The CDR3 consists of 14 residues. This CDR3 reads CASSPETEGYGYTF. The DNA for the CDR3 is TGTGCCAGCTCACCAGAGACAGAAGGCTATGGCTACACCTTC.

The chain employs TRBV6-5 and TRBJ2-3; 8 bases are a match to TRBD1. The V segment lost 6 bases and the J segment 1 base; nucleotides outside the gene matches: 3. The length of the CDR3 is 14 residues. The germline gives CDR1 MNHEY, CDR2 SVGAGI. DNA of the CDR3: TGTGCCAGCAGGCAACAGGGGGGCACAGATACGCAGTATTTT. Protein product: CASRQQGGTDTQYF.

The J gene is TRBJ1-5, the V gene TRBV7-8; maybe TRBD1 (5 bases). Between the trimmed V and J ends, which lost 2 bases and 2 bases, there was a span of 7 bases. The germline V gene encodes CDR1 SGHVS and CDR2 FQNEAQ. The CDR3 is 14 amino acids. The CDR3 DNA follows: TGTGCCAGCAGCTTAATACAGGGCAATCAGCCCCAGCATTTT. Amino acid sequence: CASSLIQGNQPQHF.

Only a few counts were recorded for this clone. The genes are TRBV30 and TRBJ2-7; D unclear. Trimming left V 3 bases short and J 4 bases short, with 13 bases between. Germline V gene data show CDR1 as GTSNPN and CDR2 as SVGIG (reference sequence). The CDR3 totals 13 residues. CDR3 nucleotides: TGTGCCTGGAGATACAGAAGCACGTACGAGCAGTACTTC. It codes for CAWRYRSTYEQYF.

This clone was seen a handful of times. V and J are TRBV3-1 (or the pseudogene TRBV3-2) and TRBJ2-4; no reliable D call. The germline V and J ends were trimmed by 1 base and 12 bases, with 10 bases remaining between them. The CDR3 is 12 amino acids. CDR1 and CDR2 from the germline V gene are LGHDT and YNNKEL (reference sequence). For the CDR3, the DNA is TGTGCCAGCAGCCAAGCGGGTCGGAATCAGTACTTC. The encoded protein is CASSQAGRNQYF.

This chain connects TRBV3-1 (or the pseudogene TRBV3-2) to TRBJ2-3; perhaps TRBD1 as D (6 bases). Germline values: CDR1 LGHDT, CDR2 YNNKEL (reference sequence). Trimming took off 1 base at V and 4 bases at J, with 21 bases between the two ends. The CDR3 contains 18 residues. The CDR3 reads CASSQGVFRTALSDTQYF. CDR3 DNA: TGTGCCAGCAGCCAAGGGGTGTTTCGGACAGCCCTATCAGATACGCAGTATTTT.

V gene TRBV5-1 combines with J gene TRBJ2-3; possible D gene TRBD2, 5 bases. Between the trimmed V and J ends, which lost 1 base and 1 base, there was a span of 10 bases. The germline gives CDR1 SGHRS, CDR2 YFSETQ. The CDR3 covers 15 residues. CDR3 residues: CASSLSGFGTDTQYF. The CDR3 DNA follows: TGCGCCAGCAGCTTGTCGGGGTTCGGCACAGATACGCAGTATTTT. Full variable domain (outside the CDR3, taken from reference TRBV5-1 and TRBJ2-3): KAGVTQTPRYLIKTRGQQVTLSCSPISGHRSVSWYQQTPGQGLQFLFEYFSETQRNKGNFPGRFSGRQFSNSRSEMNVSTLELGDSALYLCASSLSGFGTDTQYFGPGTRLTVL.

This clone was detected once. The V and J genes are TRBV9 and TRBJ1-1, with unresolved D. The CDR3 is 13 residues long. CDR1 and CDR2 from the germline V gene are SGDLS and YYNGEE. V was trimmed by 3 bases and J by 5 bases, leaving 11 bases between them. The CDR3 DNA is TGTGCCAGCAGCGCGGCGACGGGTACTGAAGCTTTCTTT. Translation gives CASSAATGTEAFF.

V and J are TRBV5-1 and TRBJ2-5; TRBD2 might be the D (6 bases). V gave up 0 bases and J gave up 6 bases, with 12 bases separating them. There are 14 residues in the CDR3. Germline lookup yields CDR1 SGHRS and CDR2 YFSETQ. The CDR3 nucleotides are TGCGCCAGCAGCTTGGGGGACTCTTATCAGACCCAGTACTTC. Translating it yields CASSLGDSYQTQYF.

The chain carries TRBV30 and TRBJ1-6, with 7 bases lining up with TRBD1. This CDR3 contains 14 residues. V was pared by 3 bases and J by 4 bases, with 3 bases of the junction left unmatched. The V gene's germline CDR1 is GTSNPN and CDR2 SVGIG (reference sequence). The CDR3 region is CAWSPGGYNSPLHF. CDR3 DNA sequence: TGTGCCTGGAGCCCAGGGGGGTATAATTCACCCCTCCACTTT.

J is TRBJ2-5 and V is TRBV27, with unresolved D. The CDR3 is made up of 13 amino acids. Trimming took off 5 bases at V and 4 bases at J, with 11 bases between the two ends. Per the germline V gene, CDR1 is MNHEY and CDR2 is SMNVEV (reference sequence). CDR3 bases: TGTGCCAGCAGTCGAAGCCCCCGAGAGACCCAGTACTTC. Translated, it gives CASSRSPRETQYF.

This chain links TRBV5-1 with TRBJ1-2; D may be TRBD1 (6 bases). V was trimmed by 3 bases and J by 7 bases, leaving 16 bases between them. Germline loops: CDR1 SGHRS, CDR2 YFSETQ. This CDR3 has 14 amino acids. The CDR3 region is CASSYRTELSGYTF. For the CDR3, the DNA is TGCGCCAGCAGCTATCGGACAGAACTCTCTGGCTACACCTTC.

The rearrangement joins TRBV6-5 to TRBJ2-2, with TRBD2 identical over 9 bases. CDR3 size: 14 residues. Trimming took 6 bases from V and 6 from J; bases not matched to a gene: 5. The germline gives CDR1 MNHEY, CDR2 SVGAGI. The CDR3 region is CASSRTSAPGELFF. As DNA, the CDR3 is TGTGCCAGCAGCAGGACTAGCGCCCCCGGGGAGCTGTTTTTT.

This clone came up a few times. DNA of the CDR3: TGCGCCAGCAGCTCGGGGGGCGGGACCGTAGGGCCCGCTAACTATGGCTACACCTTC. Translated: CASSSGGGTVGPANYGYTF. The J gene is TRBJ1-2, the V gene TRBV5-1, with a tentative D call TRBD1 (6 bases). The germline gives CDR1 SGHRS, CDR2 YFSETQ. The CDR3 is 19 amino acids. V shed 3 bases and J shed 0 bases, with 24 bases lying between them.